This paragraph covers one T cell receptor beta chain sequence. Germline V gene sequence: CDR1 MNHEY, CDR2 SMNVEV (reference sequence). V dropped 4 bases and J dropped 4; count of bases not matched to a gene: 14. The CDR3 length is 18 residues. The entry originates in a study of blood T cell repertoires in COVID-19. Study-wide background: Samples taken during acute and convalescent COVID-19 were collected in the United States, Italy and Spain. Sample material is recorded as cDNA or gDNA derived from T cells, B-cell-depleted T cells, or PBMCs.

In the original analysis: By means of reference gene primer amplification, nucleated cell counts were estimated. Produced via immunoSEQ multiplex PCR; TCRdb's table is partial and in-frame only. Clone size and the V and J calls come from that table; the DNA yielded D and trimming. In the table there are 65,000 to 70,000 clones, around 93% of which are singletons. The V gene is TRBV27, the J gene TRBJ2-1; the match to TRBD2 covers 9 bases. This sequence originates from a man in his 70s with active COVID-19. Sequencing used peripheral blood. CDR3 in amino acids: CASSSNFPLAGPYNEQFF. CDR3 in DNA: TGTGCCAGCAGTTCGAATTTTCCTCTAGCGGGGCCGTACAATGAGCAGTTCTTC.